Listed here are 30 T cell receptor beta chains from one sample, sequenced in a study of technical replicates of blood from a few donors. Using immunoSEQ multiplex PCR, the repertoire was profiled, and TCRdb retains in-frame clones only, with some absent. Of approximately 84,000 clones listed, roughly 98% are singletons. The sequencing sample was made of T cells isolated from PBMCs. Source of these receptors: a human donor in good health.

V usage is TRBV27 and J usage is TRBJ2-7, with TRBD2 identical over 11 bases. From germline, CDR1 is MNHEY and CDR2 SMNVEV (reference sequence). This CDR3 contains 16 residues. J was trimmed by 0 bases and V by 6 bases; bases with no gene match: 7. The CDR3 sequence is CASSPTSGSGSYEQYF. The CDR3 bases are TGTGCCAGCAGCCCTACTAGCGGGAGCGGCTCCTACGAGCAGTACTTC.

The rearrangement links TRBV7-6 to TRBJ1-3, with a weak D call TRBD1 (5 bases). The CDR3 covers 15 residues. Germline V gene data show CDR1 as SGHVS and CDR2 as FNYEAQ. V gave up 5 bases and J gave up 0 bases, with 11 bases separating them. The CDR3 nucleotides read TGTGCCAGCAGCACTTCGACAGTCTCTGGAAACACCATATATTTT. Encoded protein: CASSTSTVSGNTIYF.

CDR3 region: CASSLELYEQYF. DNA of the CDR3: TGTGCCAGCAGCTTGGAACTCTACGAGCAGTACTTC. The chain links TRBV5-5 to TRBJ2-7; no reliable D call. The CDR3 length is 12 residues. V dropped 0 bases and J dropped 3 bases, with 4 bases sitting between them. Looked up from germline, CDR1 is SGHKS and CDR2 is YYEKEE (reference sequence).

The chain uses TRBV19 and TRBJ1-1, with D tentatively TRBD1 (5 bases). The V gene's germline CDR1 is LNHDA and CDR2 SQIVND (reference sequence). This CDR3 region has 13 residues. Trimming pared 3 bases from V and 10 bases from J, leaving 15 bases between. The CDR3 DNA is TGTGCCAGTAGTATTGGGACTTCAGGAGTAGCTTTCTTT. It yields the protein CASSIGTSGVAFF.

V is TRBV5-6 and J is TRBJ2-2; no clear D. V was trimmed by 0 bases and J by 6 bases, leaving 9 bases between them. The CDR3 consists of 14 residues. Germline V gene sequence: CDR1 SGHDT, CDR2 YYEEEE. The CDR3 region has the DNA TGTGCCAGCAGCTTGGGACCTAGGCCCGGGGAGCTGTTTTTT. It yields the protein CASSLGPRPGELFF.

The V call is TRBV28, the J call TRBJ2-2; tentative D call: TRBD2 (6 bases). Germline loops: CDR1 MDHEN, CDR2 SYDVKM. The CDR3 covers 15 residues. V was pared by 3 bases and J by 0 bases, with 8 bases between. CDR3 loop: CASSLGGSNTGELFF. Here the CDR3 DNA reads TGTGCCAGCAGTTTGGGAGGATCGAACACCGGGGAGCTGTTTTTT.

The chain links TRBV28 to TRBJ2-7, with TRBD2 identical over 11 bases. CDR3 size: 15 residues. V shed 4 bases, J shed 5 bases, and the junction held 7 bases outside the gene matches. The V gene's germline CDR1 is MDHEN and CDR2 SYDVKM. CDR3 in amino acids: CASSSTSGSGDEQYF. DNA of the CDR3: TGTGCCAGCAGTTCCACTAGCGGGAGTGGCGACGAGCAGTACTTC.

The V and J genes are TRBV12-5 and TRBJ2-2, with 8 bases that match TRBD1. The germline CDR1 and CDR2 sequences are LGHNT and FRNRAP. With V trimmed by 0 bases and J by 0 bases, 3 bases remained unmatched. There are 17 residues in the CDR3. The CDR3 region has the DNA TGTGCTAGTGGTTTGGTCCCGACAGGGGCGAACACCGGGGAGCTGTTTTTT. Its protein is CASGLVPTGANTGELFF. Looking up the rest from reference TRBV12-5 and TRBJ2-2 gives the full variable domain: DARVTQTPRHKVTEMGQEVTMRCQPILGHNTVFWYRQTMMQGLELLAYFRNRAPLDDSGMPKDRFSAEMPDATLATLKIQPSEPRDSAVYFCASGLVPTGANTGELFFGEGSRLTVL.

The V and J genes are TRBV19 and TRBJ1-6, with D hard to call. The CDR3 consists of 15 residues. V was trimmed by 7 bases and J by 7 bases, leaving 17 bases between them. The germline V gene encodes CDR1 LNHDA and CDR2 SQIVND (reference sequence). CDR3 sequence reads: CASTPQLARNSPLHF. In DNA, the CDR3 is TGTGCCAGTACCCCACAGCTGGCCCGAAATTCACCCCTCCACTTT.

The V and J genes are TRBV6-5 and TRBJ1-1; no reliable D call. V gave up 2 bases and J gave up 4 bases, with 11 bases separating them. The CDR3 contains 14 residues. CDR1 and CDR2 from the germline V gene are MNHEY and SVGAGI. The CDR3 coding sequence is TGTGCCAGCAGTTACCAGGTACGGGGCACTGAAGCTTTCTTT. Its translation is CASSYQVRGTEAFF.

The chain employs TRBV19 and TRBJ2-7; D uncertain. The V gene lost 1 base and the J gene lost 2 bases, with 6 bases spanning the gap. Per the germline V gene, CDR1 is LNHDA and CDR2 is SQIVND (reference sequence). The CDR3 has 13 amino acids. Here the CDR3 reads CASSIGVTYEQYF. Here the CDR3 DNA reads TGTGCCAGTAGTATAGGTGTTACCTACGAGCAGTACTTC.

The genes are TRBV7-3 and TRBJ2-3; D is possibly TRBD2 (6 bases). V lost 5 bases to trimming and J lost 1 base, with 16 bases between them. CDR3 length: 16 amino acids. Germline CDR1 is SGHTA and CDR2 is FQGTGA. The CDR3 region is CASSLGSGRGTDTQYF. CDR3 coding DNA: TGTGCCAGCAGCCTGGGTAGCGGTAGGGGCACAGATACGCAGTATTTT.

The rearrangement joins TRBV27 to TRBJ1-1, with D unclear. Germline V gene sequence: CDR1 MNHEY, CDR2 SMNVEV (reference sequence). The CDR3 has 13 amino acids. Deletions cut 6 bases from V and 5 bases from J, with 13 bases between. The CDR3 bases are TGTGCCAGCAGCTCTATCGTGAGGACTGAAGCTTTCTTT. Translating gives CASSSIVRTEAFF.

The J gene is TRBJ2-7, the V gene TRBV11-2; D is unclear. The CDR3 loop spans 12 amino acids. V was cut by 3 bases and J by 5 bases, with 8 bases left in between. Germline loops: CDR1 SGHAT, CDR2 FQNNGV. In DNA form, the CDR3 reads TGTGCCAGCAGCTTTGGGCCTAACGAGCAGTACTTC. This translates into CASSFGPNEQYF.

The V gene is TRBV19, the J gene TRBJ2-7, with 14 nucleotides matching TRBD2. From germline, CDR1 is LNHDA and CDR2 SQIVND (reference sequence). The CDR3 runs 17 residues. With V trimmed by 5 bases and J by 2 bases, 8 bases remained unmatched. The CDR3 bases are TGTGCCAGTAGTCTCTCCGGGACTAGCGGGAGTACCTACGAGCAGTACTTC. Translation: CASSLSGTSGSTYEQYF.

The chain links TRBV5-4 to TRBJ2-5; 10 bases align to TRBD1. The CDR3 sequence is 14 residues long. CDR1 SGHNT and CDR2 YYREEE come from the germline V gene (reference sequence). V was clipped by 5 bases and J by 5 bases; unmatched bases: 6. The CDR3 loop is CASSGQGGRETQYF. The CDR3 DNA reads TGTGCCAGCAGTGGACAGGGGGGACGGGAGACCCAGTACTTC.

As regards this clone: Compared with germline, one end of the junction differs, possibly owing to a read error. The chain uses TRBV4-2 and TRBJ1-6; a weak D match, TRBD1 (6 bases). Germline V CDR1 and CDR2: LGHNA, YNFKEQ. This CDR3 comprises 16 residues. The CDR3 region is CASSDRSLSHNSPLHF. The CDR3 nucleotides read TGTGCCAGCAGCGACAGGTCCCTCTCCCATAATTCACCCCTCCACTTT.

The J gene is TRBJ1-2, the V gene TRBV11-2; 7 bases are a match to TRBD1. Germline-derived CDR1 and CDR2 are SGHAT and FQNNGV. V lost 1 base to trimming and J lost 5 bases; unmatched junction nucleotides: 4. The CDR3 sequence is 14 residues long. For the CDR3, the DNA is TGTGCCAGCAGCTTAGGTGCAGGGGGTTATGGCTACACCTTC. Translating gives CASSLGAGGYGYTF.

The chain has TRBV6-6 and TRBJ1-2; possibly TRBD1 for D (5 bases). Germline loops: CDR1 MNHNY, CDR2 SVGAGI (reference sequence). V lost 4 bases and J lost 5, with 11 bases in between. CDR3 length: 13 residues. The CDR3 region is CASSSGSPYGYTF. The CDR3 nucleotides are TGTGCCAGCAGTTCAGGGTCTCCTTATGGCTACACCTTC.

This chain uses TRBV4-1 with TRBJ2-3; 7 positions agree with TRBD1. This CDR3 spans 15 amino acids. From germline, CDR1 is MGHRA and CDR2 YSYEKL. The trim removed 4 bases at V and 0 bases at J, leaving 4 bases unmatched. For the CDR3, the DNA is TGCGCCAGCAGCCGCAGGGGACAGAGCACAGATACGCAGTATTTT. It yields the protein CASSRRGQSTDTQYF.

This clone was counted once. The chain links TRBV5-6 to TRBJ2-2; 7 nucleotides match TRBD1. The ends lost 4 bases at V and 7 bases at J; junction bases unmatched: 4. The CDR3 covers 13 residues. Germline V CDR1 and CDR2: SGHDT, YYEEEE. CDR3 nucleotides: TGTGCCAGCAGCCTACAGGGGTTCGGGGAGCTGTTTTTT. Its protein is CASSLQGFGELFF.

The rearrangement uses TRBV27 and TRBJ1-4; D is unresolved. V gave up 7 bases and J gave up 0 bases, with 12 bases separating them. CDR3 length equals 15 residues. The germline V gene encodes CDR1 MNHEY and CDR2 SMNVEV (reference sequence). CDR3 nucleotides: TGTGCCAGCACTCCCTTCCCTACAACTAATGAAAAACTGTTTTTT. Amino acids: CASTPFPTTNEKLFF. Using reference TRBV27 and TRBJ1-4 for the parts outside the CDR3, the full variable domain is EAQVTQNPRYLITVTGKKLTVTCSQNMNHEYMSWYRQDPGLGLRQIYYSMNVEVTDKGDVPEGYKVSRKEKRNFPLILESPSPNQTSLYFCASTPFPTTNEKLFFGSGTQLSVL.

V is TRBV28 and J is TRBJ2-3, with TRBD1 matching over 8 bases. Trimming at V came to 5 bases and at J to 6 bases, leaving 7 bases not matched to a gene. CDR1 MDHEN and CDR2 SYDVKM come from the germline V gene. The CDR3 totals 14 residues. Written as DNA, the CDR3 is TGTGCCAGCAGTCCAAGGACAGGGTGGGATACGCAGTATTTT. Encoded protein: CASSPRTGWDTQYF.

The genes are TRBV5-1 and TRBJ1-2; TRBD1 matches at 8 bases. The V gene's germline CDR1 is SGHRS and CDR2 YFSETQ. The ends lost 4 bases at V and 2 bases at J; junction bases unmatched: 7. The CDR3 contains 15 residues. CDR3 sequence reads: CASSRLGQDNYGYTF. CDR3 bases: TGCGCCAGCAGCCGGCTGGGACAGGACAACTATGGCTACACCTTC.

This CDR3 reads CASSDWGTSESYEQYF. CDR3 DNA sequence: TGTGCCAGCAGTGATTGGGGGACTAGCGAATCCTACGAGCAGTACTTC. The chain carries TRBV6-1 and TRBJ2-7; 10 positions agree with TRBD2. Germline V gene sequence: CDR1 MNHNS, CDR2 SASEGT. The CDR3 sequence is 16 residues long. V lost 3 bases to trimming and J lost 1 base; unmatched junction nucleotides: 6.

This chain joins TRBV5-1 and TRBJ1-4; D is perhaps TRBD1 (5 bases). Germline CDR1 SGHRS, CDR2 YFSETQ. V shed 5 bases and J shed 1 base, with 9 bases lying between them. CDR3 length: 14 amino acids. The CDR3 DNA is TGCGCCAGCAGTGAGCAGGGAACTAATGAAAAACTGTTTTTT. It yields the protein CASSEQGTNEKLFF.

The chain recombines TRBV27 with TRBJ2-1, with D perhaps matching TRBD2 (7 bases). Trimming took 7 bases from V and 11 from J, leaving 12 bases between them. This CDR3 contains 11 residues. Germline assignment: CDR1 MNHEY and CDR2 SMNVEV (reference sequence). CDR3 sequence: CASNAGAQQFF. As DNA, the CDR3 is TGTGCCAGCAATGCGGGGGCGCAGCAGTTCTTC.

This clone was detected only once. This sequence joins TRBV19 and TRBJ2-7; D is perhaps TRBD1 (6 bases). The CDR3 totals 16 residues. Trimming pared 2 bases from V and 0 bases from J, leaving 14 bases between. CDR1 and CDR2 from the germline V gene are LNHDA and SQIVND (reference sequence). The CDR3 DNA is TGTGCCAGTAGTATACGAGCAGGGGCGGACTCCTACGAGCAGTACTTC. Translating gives CASSIRAGADSYEQYF.

The CDR3 loop reads CATSRVGGGRGYTF. The CDR3 DNA follows: TGTGCCACCAGCAGAGTGGGCGGGGGTCGGGGCTACACCTTC. The chain is built from TRBV15 and TRBJ1-2; tentative D call: TRBD1 (5 bases). The CDR3 consists of 14 residues. Germline assignment: CDR1 LNHNV and CDR2 YYDKDF (reference sequence). V gave up 1 base and J gave up 8 bases, with 14 bases separating them.

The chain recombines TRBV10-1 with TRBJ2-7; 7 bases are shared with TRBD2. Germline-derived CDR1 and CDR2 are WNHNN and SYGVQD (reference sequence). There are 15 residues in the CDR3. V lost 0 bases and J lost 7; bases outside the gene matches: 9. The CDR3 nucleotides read TGCGCCAGCAGTGAGTCGTCCGCGGGAGTTTTAGAGCAGTACTTC. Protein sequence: CASSESSAGVLEQYF.